This is a list of T cell receptor beta chains from one sample in a study of T cells in Graves' hyperthyroidism and ophthalmopathy. TCRdb reprocessed the multiplex PCR reads with MiXCR, giving one entry per CDR3 protein. The sample contains 500,000 to 600,000 distinct CDR3 sequences, around 45% of which appear only once. The sequencing input was peripheral blood or thyroid tissue (not recorded which). These receptor sequences come from an adult woman with Graves' disease, either hyperthyroidism or ophthalmopathy (not recorded which). CDR3s include the opening cysteine and the closing phenylalanine or tryptophan. D genes are given only for firm matches. Not every row has a clone size; where given, it reads once, few, many or a size class.

size	D	V	J	CDR3	DNA
many	NA	TRBV30	TRBJ2-5	CAWSTTGQETQYF	TGTGCCTGGAGTACGACAGGTCAAGAGACCCAGTACTTC
many	TRBD2	TRBV7-2	TRBJ2-7	CASSPSSGSYEQYF	TGTGCCAGCAGCCCATCTAGCGGGAGCTACGAGCAGTACTTC
few	TRBD2	TRBV30	TRBJ2-7	CAWSRGTSGEQYF	TGTGCCTGGAGTCGCGGGACTAGCGGCGAGCAGTACTTC
many	NA	TRBV9	TRBJ2-6	CASSPFASRYSGANVLTF	TGTGCCAGCAGCCCCTTTGCTAGCCGCTACTCTGGGGCCAACGTCCTGACTTTC
NA	NA	TRBV4-1	TRBJ1-1	CASSQDLGRTEAFF	TGCGCCAGCAGCCAAGATCTTGGGCGGACTGAAGCTTTCTTT
NA	TRBD1	TRBV2	TRBJ2-2	CASSVYMGQGGELFF	TGTGCCAGCAGTGTATACATGGGACAGGGAGGGGAGCTGTTTTTT
NA	NA	TRBV5-8	TRBJ2-5	CASSLQGVLQETQYF	TGTGCCAGCAGCTTACAGGGAGTACTCCAAGAGACCCAGTACTTC
many	TRBD1	TRBV7-8	TRBJ1-2	CASSFRTGARYGYTF	TGTGCCAGCAGCTTCCGGACAGGCGCGCGCTATGGCTACACCTTC
many	NA	TRBV15	TRBJ1-1	CATSRDLGGKGECFF	TGTGCCACCAGCAGAGATCTTGGGGGCAAGGGCGAATGTTTCTTT
many	TRBD2	TRBV12-3/TRBV12-4	TRBJ2-7	CASSFWLAGPYEQYF	TGTGCCAGCAGTTTCTGGCTAGCGGGGCCCTACGAGCAGTACTTC
many	TRBD1	TRBV24-1	TRBJ1-5	CATSDGTGGRPQHF	TGTGCCACCAGTGATGGGACAGGGGGACGGCCCCAGCATTTT
few	NA	TRBV6-6	TRBJ2-2	CAHRAGPNTGELFF	TGTGCCCACCGGGCGGGACCGAACACCGGGGAGCTGTTTTTT
NA	TRBD1	TRBV7-9	TRBJ2-7	CASSPGSDRSIYEQYF	TGCGCCAGCAGCCCAGGGTCGGACAGGTCGATCTACGAGCAGTACTTC
NA	NA	TRBV7-9	TRBJ1-2	CASSPTSGSCGYTF	TGCGCCAGCAGCCCAACTTCAGGGAGCTGTGGCTACACCTTC
many	NA	TRBV20-1	TRBJ2-6	CSASEGSGANVLTF	TGCAGTGCTAGTGAGGGCTCTGGGGCCAACGTCCTGACTTTC
few	NA	TRBV10-2	TRBJ1-6	CASSEEVNSPLHF	TGCGCCAGCAGCGAAGAGGTGAATTCACCCCTCCACTTT
NA	NA	TRBV29-1	TRBJ1-1	CSVGTGGGYTEAFF	TGCAGCGTTGGTACGGGGGGGGGTTACACTGAAGCTTTCTTT
NA	TRBD2	TRBV20-1	TRBJ2-2	CSAPQTSGSGELFF	TGCAGTGCTCCCCAGACTAGCGGGAGCGGGGAGCTGTTTTTT
many	TRBD1	TRBV2	TRBJ1-5	CASSPGTGVGQPQHF	TGTGCCAGCAGTCCCGGGACAGGGGTCGGGCAGCCCCAGCATTTT
once	TRBD1	TRBV7-9	TRBJ2-2	CASSPDRGRVTGELFF	TGTGCCAGCAGTCCTGACAGGGGGCGCGTCACCGGGGAGCTGTTTTTT
many	NA	TRBV29-1	TRBJ2-7	CSVDKTDAQYF	TGCAGCGTTGACAAGACAGATGCGCAGTACTTC
NA	TRBD1	TRBV11-2	TRBJ1-6	CASSEGAGENNSPLHF	TGTGCCAGCAGCGAGGGGGCGGGGGAGAACAATTCACCCCTCCACTTT
NA	TRBD1	TRBV7-8	TRBJ1-3	CASSIQQDRGNTIYF	TGTGCCAGCAGCATTCAACAGGACAGGGGGAACACCATATATTTT
few	NA	TRBV7-9	TRBJ2-5	CASSLVPVYGYTFGSGTQYF	NA
NA	TRBD1	TRBV7-9	TRBJ1-1	CASSSTGTGNTFF	TGTGCCAGCAGCTCCACCGGGACAGGGAATACTTTCTTT
NA	NA	TRBV7-9	TRBJ2-5	CASSFAVPGAQGGQETQYF	TGTGCCAGCAGCTTTGCGGTTCCGGGGGCGCAAGGGGGGCAAGAGACCCAGTACTTC
many	NA	TRBV20-1	TRBJ2-5	CSARDFGGLETQYF	TGCAGTGCTAGAGATTTCGGAGGGCTAGAGACCCAGTACTTC
NA	NA	TRBV29-1	TRBJ1-3	CSVEVGGNTIYF	TGCAGCGTTGAAGTAGGGGGAAACACCATATATTTT
NA	TRBD1	TRBV20-1	TRBJ1-4	CSAKSTGGHEKLFF	TGCAGTGCTAAATCGACAGGGGGCCATGAAAAACTGTTTTTT
NA	NA	TRBV2	TRBJ1-3	CASSERGGNYGYTIYF	TGTGCCAGCAGTGAACGTGGAGGAAACTATGGCTACACCATATATTTT
few	TRBD2	TRBV20-1	TRBJ2-5	CSARLAGGRETQYF	TGCAGTGCTAGACTAGCGGGAGGGCGGGAGACCCAGTACTTC
NA	TRBD2	TRBV7-9	TRBJ2-7	CASRYHRTSGEQYF	TGTGCTAGCAGGTACCACAGGACTAGCGGAGAGCAGTACTTC
few	TRBD2	TRBV7-9	TRBJ2-7	CASSQDPLRVGLANYEQYF	TGTGCCAGCAGCCAAGATCCCCTCCGTGTCGGACTAGCGAACTACGAGCAGTACTTC
many	TRBD2	TRBV5-1	TRBJ2-7	CASSPGTSGSNYEQYF	TGCGCCAGCAGCCCGGGGACTAGCGGGTCAAACTACGAGCAGTACTTC
few	NA	TRBV7-6	TRBJ2-7	CASSLDGNRWEAGEQYF	TGTGCCAGCAGCTTAGATGGAAACAGGTGGGAGGCCGGGGAGCAGTACTTC